The 24 T cell receptor beta chains presented below share a single source sample, sequenced in a study of T cell responses to AZD1222 COVID-19 vaccine. Here immunoSEQ multiplex PCR was the method, and the copy in TCRdb shows in-frame clones only, minus some. The profile shows some 170,000 clones, just over 90% of them singletons. This specimen consisted of peripheral blood, obtained on day 0 of AZD1222 vaccination. These receptors were collected from an adult in good health.

V and J are TRBV13 and TRBJ2-5, with unresolved D. Trimming pared 8 bases from V and 4 bases from J, leaving 11 bases between. The CDR3 has 12 residues. The germline V gene has CDR1 PRHDT and CDR2 FYEKMQ (reference sequence). CDR3 nucleotides: TGTGCCAGCGGGAACTGGGGAGAGACCCAGTACTTC. This codes for CASGNWGETQYF.

The rearrangement links TRBV10-3 to TRBJ2-2, with a weak D call TRBD1 (5 bases). Germline V lookup: CDR1 ENHRY, CDR2 SYGVKD. The CDR3 is made up of 17 amino acids. Between the trimmed V and J ends, which lost 3 bases and 0 bases, there was a span of 14 bases. CDR3 coding DNA: TGTGCCATCAGTGAAACCCCGGCAGGGTCGAACACCGGGGAGCTGTTTTTT. This translates into CAISETPAGSNTGELFF.

V usage is TRBV5-6 and J usage is TRBJ1-3; D gene unclear. The CDR3 sequence is 16 residues long. Germline lookup yields CDR1 SGHDT and CDR2 YYEEEE. V dropped 0 bases and J dropped 0 bases, with 10 bases sitting between them. The CDR3, as DNA: TGTGCCAGCAGCTTGGGGACCTTCCTCTCTGGAAACACCATATATTTT. Protein: CASSLGTFLSGNTIYF.

The chain joins TRBV28 to TRBJ1-3, with D unresolved. The germline gives CDR1 MDHEN, CDR2 SYDVKM. Deletions cut 1 base from V and 4 bases from J, with 5 bases between. CDR3 length: 13 residues. CDR3: CASSLLGGNTIYF. CDR3 in DNA: TGTGCCAGCAGTTTATTGGGGGGAAACACCATATATTTT.

The CDR3: CASSSPGQGVVSGTEAFF. The CDR3 nucleotides read TGTGCCAGCAGCTCCCCGGGACAGGGGGTTGTGAGTGGCACTGAAGCTTTCTTT. The rearrangement joins TRBV7-9 to TRBJ1-1; 11 nucleotides align to TRBD1. J was trimmed by 4 bases and V by 4 bases; bases with no gene match: 14. The CDR3 spans 18 residues. Germline CDR1 SEHNR, CDR2 FQNEAQ (reference sequence).

The gene calls are TRBV5-1 and TRBJ2-3, with 9 bases fitting TRBD1. Per the germline V gene, CDR1 is SGHRS and CDR2 is YFSETQ. This CDR3 region has 17 residues. Trimming took 1 base from V and 3 from J; bases not matched to a gene: 9. The CDR3 protein is CASSLTTGGAGTDTQYF. CDR3 nucleotide sequence: TGCGCCAGCAGCTTGACAACAGGGGGCGCTGGGACAGATACGCAGTATTTT.

The gene calls are TRBV4-1 and TRBJ1-1; 7 bases match TRBD1. J lost 5 bases, V lost 2 bases, and 11 bases had no gene match. Germline V lookup: CDR1 MGHRA, CDR2 YSYEKL. The CDR3 runs 16 residues. The CDR3 sequence is CASSQWGGAGGTEAFF. DNA for the CDR3: TGCGCCAGCAGCCAATGGGGTGGGGCAGGGGGGACTGAAGCTTTCTTT.

The chain carries TRBV6-6 and TRBJ2-7, with D perhaps TRBD2 (6 bases). Germline CDR1 reads MNHNY; CDR2 reads SVGAGI (reference sequence). The V end lost 5 bases, the J end lost 2 bases, and 19 bases lay between the germline ends. The CDR3 is 16 residues long. This CDR3 reads CASSRTSAGSPYEQYF. The CDR3, as DNA: TGTGCCAGCAGTCGAACCTCCGCCGGGAGTCCCTACGAGCAGTACTTC.

This chain uses TRBV5-1 with TRBJ2-7, with unresolved D. V dropped 0 bases and J dropped 5 bases, with 6 bases sitting between them. The CDR3 spans 12 residues. Germline CDR1 reads SGHRS; CDR2 reads YFSETQ. CDR3 in DNA: TGCGCCAGCAGCTTGGATTTAAACGAGCAGTACTTC. Protein product: CASSLDLNEQYF.

The V gene is TRBV9, the J gene TRBJ2-6; D is uncertain. The V gene's germline CDR1 is SGDLS and CDR2 YYNGEE. The CDR3 runs to 15 residues. V was clipped by 2 bases and J by 1 base, with 7 bases between them. CDR3 coding DNA: TGTGCCAGCAGCGTGGGGAAGTCTGGGGCCAACGTCCTGACTTTC. Translation: CASSVGKSGANVLTF.

The chain couples TRBV5-1 to TRBJ1-3, with 7 positions matching TRBD1. Germline values: CDR1 SGHRS, CDR2 YFSETQ. With V trimmed by 5 bases and J by 0 bases, 5 bases remained unmatched. The CDR3 totals 15 residues. CDR3 protein: CASSLGQNSGNTIYF. The DNA for the CDR3 is TGCGCCAGCAGTCTGGGACAGAACTCTGGAAACACCATATATTTT.

The chain employs TRBV12-3 or TRBV12-4 and TRBJ2-5; D might be TRBD2 (6 bases). Deletions cut 7 bases from V and 5 bases from J, with 11 bases between. This CDR3 spans 12 amino acids. CDR3 residues: CASKYSGETQYF. CDR3 in DNA: TGTGCCAGCAAGTACAGCGGGGAGACCCAGTACTTC.

The chain uses TRBV30 and TRBJ2-2; 8 bases agree with TRBD1. Germline V gene data show CDR1 as GTSNPN and CDR2 as SVGIG (reference sequence). The CDR3 contains 12 residues. J lost 8 bases, V lost 4 bases, and 3 bases had no gene match. The CDR3 loop reads CAWNRGSGELFF. In DNA, the CDR3 is TGTGCCTGGAACAGGGGGTCAGGGGAGCTGTTTTTT.

The V gene is TRBV7-8, the J gene TRBJ2-3; D ambiguous. Trimming took 8 bases from V and 4 from J, leaving 7 bases between them. Germline V lookup: CDR1 SGHVS, CDR2 FQNEAQ. The CDR3 length is 11 residues. DNA of the CDR3: TGTGCCAGCGGTCGTCCAGATACGCAGTATTTT. This sequence encodes CASGRPDTQYF. Based on the CDR3 plus reference TRBV7-8 and TRBJ2-3, the full variable domain is GAGVSQSPRYKVAKRGQDVALRCDPISGHVSLFWYQQALGQGPEFLTYFQNEAQLDKSGLPSDRFFAERPEGSVSTLKIQRTQQEDSAVYLCASGRPDTQYFGPGTRLTVL.

The count of this clone is one. As DNA, the CDR3 is TGTGCCAGCAGCCCCCCCGGGACTAGCGGGAGCTACGAGCAGTACTTC. Translated: CASSPPGTSGSYEQYF. This chain uses TRBV13 with TRBJ2-7, with 14 bases identical to TRBD2. J lost 3 bases, V lost 5 bases, and 6 bases had no gene match. Germline V gives CDR1 PRHDT, CDR2 FYEKMQ (reference sequence). CDR3 length: 16 amino acids.

The chain uses TRBV3-1 (or the pseudogene TRBV3-2) and TRBJ1-6; no firm D call. Germline CDR1 and CDR2: LGHDT and YNNKEL (reference sequence). V was clipped by 1 base and J by 5 bases, with 6 bases between them. The CDR3 contains 14 residues. CDR3 bases: TGTGCCAGCAGCCAAGGACAAGATAATTCACCCCTCCACTTT. Translation: CASSQGQDNSPLHF.

This clone was recorded once. The V gene is TRBV4-1, the J gene TRBJ2-3; TRBD2 matches 10 bases. The CDR3 covers 18 residues. The germline gives CDR1 MGHRA, CDR2 YSYEKL. V trimming: 0 bases; J trimming: 3 bases; junction bases outside the gene matches: 9. CDR3 protein: CASSQEPGTSVRTDTQYF. For the CDR3, the DNA is TGCGCCAGCAGCCAAGAACCCGGGACTAGCGTGCGAACAGATACGCAGTATTTT.

This chain joins TRBV9 and TRBJ2-3; D perhaps matches TRBD2 (7 bases). Germline loops: CDR1 SGDLS, CDR2 YYNGEE. V lost 10 bases to trimming and J lost 5 bases, with 20 bases between them. The CDR3 spans 14 residues. The CDR3 region is CALAWGGHGDTQYF. The CDR3 DNA is TGTGCCCTTGCATGGGGGGGGCACGGAGATACGCAGTATTTT.

The chain joins TRBV4-1 to TRBJ1-1; 8 bases agree with TRBD1. The V gene's germline CDR1 is MGHRA and CDR2 YSYEKL. V was pared by 3 bases and J by 3 bases, with 6 bases of the junction left unmatched. CDR3 length equals 15 residues. The CDR3 is CASSQAPGQDTEAFF. For the CDR3, the DNA is TGCGCCAGCAGCCAGGCCCCGGGACAGGACACTGAAGCTTTCTTT.

Here the CDR3 DNA reads TGTGCCAGTACCCCCGAACAGGGCCTATATGGCTACACCTTC. The encoded protein is CASTPEQGLYGYTF. V gene TRBV2 combines with J gene TRBJ1-2, with D tentatively TRBD1 (6 bases). Germline values: CDR1 SNHLY, CDR2 FYNNEI. V lost 9 bases to trimming and J lost 5 bases, with 19 bases between them. There are 14 residues in the CDR3.

The CDR3 reads CASSLIRGGGASYNEQFF. Here the CDR3 DNA reads TGTGCCAGCAGCTTGATCCGTGGGGGAGGCGCCTCCTACAATGAGCAGTTCTTC. V gene TRBV7-9 combines with J gene TRBJ2-1; tentatively, D is TRBD2 (6 bases). Deletions cut 3 bases from V and 0 bases from J, with 18 bases between. Germline V gene data show CDR1 as SEHNR and CDR2 as FQNEAQ (reference sequence). The CDR3 has 18 amino acids.

This chain joins TRBV28 and TRBJ2-7; D may be TRBD1 (6 bases). Germline loops: CDR1 MDHEN, CDR2 SYDVKM. The CDR3 is made up of 13 amino acids. V lost 5 bases to trimming and J lost 4 bases, with 12 bases between them. The CDR3 DNA sequence: TGTGCCAGCAGTGGACAGTTAGGGTACGAGCAGTACTTC. This gives the protein CASSGQLGYEQYF.

CDR3 region: CASSHQPGPRPPGYTF. The CDR3, as DNA: TGTGCCAGCAGCCACCAACCCGGGCCTAGACCTCCTGGCTACACCTTC. V is TRBV14 and J is TRBJ1-2; D call uncertain. This CDR3 is 16 amino acids long. Trimming removed 3 bases at V and 7 bases at J, with 21 bases between. Germline V gene sequence: CDR1 SGHDN, CDR2 FVKESK.

The chain recombines TRBV7-9 with TRBJ2-6, with D possibly being TRBD1 or TRBD2 (5 bases each). Trimming removed 5 bases at V and 0 bases at J, with 20 bases between. This CDR3 has 19 amino acids. CDR1 and CDR2 from the germline V gene are SEHNR and FQNEAQ (reference sequence). As DNA, the CDR3 is TGTGCCAGCAGCCCGCGGTCGGGGCCCATCTACTCTGGGGCCAACGTCCTGACTTTC. This sequence encodes CASSPRSGPIYSGANVLTF.